This is a list of T cell receptor beta chains from one sample in a study of control samples from healthy donors and cancer patients. Repertoires were generated with immunoSEQ multiplex PCR, while TCRdb's copy carries only in-frame clones and drops some. The sample lists tens of thousands of clones, 85% seen once, with over 35% in the top ten. Sequencing was performed on PBMCs. Source of these receptors: a man in his 60s with head and neck cancer. Both conserved end residues are trimmed from each CDR3.

v_call	j_call	cdr3_aa
TRBV28	TRBJ1-6	ASSSASYNSPLH
TRBV30	TRBJ2-7	AWSVGDYEQY
TRBV2	TRBJ2-7	ASSKGQGTYEQY
TRBV18	TRBJ2-6	ASSPQGAGSGANVLT
TRBV20-1	TRBJ2-1	SAGGRSEQF
TRBV18	TRBJ1-5	ASSPGNLLQPQH
TRBV10-3	TRBJ1-5	AIPTGLNQPQH
TRBV12-3/TRBV12-4	TRBJ1-2	ASSGTGGYGYT
TRBV9	TRBJ2-1	ASSVAPSGSTEQF
TRBV6-6	TRBJ1-1	ASSLPQGVRGTEAF
TRBV19	TRBJ2-1	ASSMSRTGGNEQF
TRBV13	TRBJ2-3	ASSLVAGGTDTQY
TRBV7-3	TRBJ2-3	ASSLSPPQGGTDTQY
TRBV6-4	TRBJ1-4	ATRDNIGEKLF
TRBV21-1	TRBJ2-7	ASSKDGQISSYEQY
TRBV7-9	TRBJ2-7	ASSLSESSYEQY
TRBV19	TRBJ2-7	ASSIGAGADEQY
TRBV30	TRBJ1-6	AWSLDRANYNSPLH
TRBV3-1/TRBV3-2	TRBJ2-1	ASSQYSGNYNEQF
TRBV9	TRBJ1-6	ASSSQGGDDNSPLH
TRBV6-6	TRBJ2-5	ASSSWKEGTQY
TRBV5-6	TRBJ1-5	ASSLWDRLDQPQH
TRBV2	TRBJ1-6	ASSGFQDNSPLH
TRBV6-1	TRBJ2-1	ASSEIGFLLGNEQF
TRBV18	TRBJ2-3	ASSPKGAGGAGTDTQY
TRBV6-5	TRBJ1-2	ASTRRTGPYGYT
TRBV19	TRBJ2-6	ASSAGTGSSGANVLT
TRBV7-3	TRBJ2-1	ASRPRGTSGRGEQF
TRBV29-1	TRBJ2-5	SVERRLKETQY
TRBV30	TRBJ1-2	ACPGQDYNYGYT
TRBV7-8	TRBJ2-1	ASSGQVNNEQF
TRBV30	TRBJ1-4	AWSVGGSNEKLF
TRBV14	TRBJ2-1	ASSQDIGVGTSGDEQF
TRBV12-3/TRBV12-4	TRBJ2-2	ASSYAGELF
TRBV2	TRBJ2-3	ASRTGGDTQY
TRBV2	TRBJ2-1	ASNIDGTPSEQF
TRBV19	TRBJ2-2	ASSRQLAGGGTGELF
TRBV5-1	TRBJ2-2	ASSLSDRGHTGELF
TRBV4-1	TRBJ2-1	ASSTGGSYNEQF
TRBV27	TRBJ1-1	ASSSVGTAKMNTEAF
TRBV25-1	TRBJ2-1	ASSKTSGSATEQF
TRBV9	TRBJ1-5	ASTSGEGQPQH
TRBV24-1	TRBJ2-2	ATAGGNTGELF
TRBV27	TRBJ2-7	ASSWTGTTYEQY
TRBV5-4	TRBJ2-2	ASGVNSEGGELF
TRBV7-2	TRBJ1-5	ASSLLRNQPQH
TRBV9	TRBJ1-3	ASSPTGFSGNTIY
TRBV30	TRBJ2-1	AWGGWLETYNEQF
TRBV6-5	TRBJ1-5	ASSLDSSVSPQH
TRBV15	TRBJ1-5	ATTGGLPNQPQH
TRBV4-1	TRBJ2-3	ASSLGPLAGHTDTQY
TRBV6-6	TRBJ1-1	ASIPGTTPSEAF
TRBV24-1	TRBJ2-5	ATSEGQGEQETQY
TRBV7-8	TRBJ2-2	ASSRLGGNTGELF
TRBV4-1	TRBJ2-1	ASSLPADNEQF
TRBV11-2	TRBJ1-5	ASSLGPSNQPQH
TRBV6-1	TRBJ2-2	ASSDQLAGGGELF
TRBV3-1/TRBV3-2	TRBJ1-5	ASSSRQSNQPQH
TRBV5-1	TRBJ2-7	ASSASIGTSGSYEQY